The 5 T cell receptor beta chains below come from one sample, sequenced in a study of identical twins. TCRdb reprocessed the 5' RACE reads with MiXCR, giving one entry per CDR3 protein. Seen here are a few hundred thousand distinct CDR3 sequences, nearly 10% observed once, and the top ten hold more than 2.5%. These records were also assigned to another study, of yellow fever vaccine responses in identical twins.

Material: PBMCs. These receptors were taken from a woman between 18 and 29 years old in good health.

The gene calls are TRBV6-2 or TRBV6-3 and TRBJ2-2; D is possibly TRBD2 (6 bases). V lost 5 bases to trimming and J lost 4 bases, with 8 bases between them. The CDR3 has 13 amino acids. Germline CDR1 MNHEY, CDR2 SVGEGT. The CDR3 DNA reads TGTGCCAGCAGTCGGGGGATCACCGGGGAGCTGTTTTTT. Its translation is CASSRGITGELFF.

This clonotype was picked up many times. The CDR3 DNA follows: TGTGCCAGCAGCCCCCGACTAGCGGGGGGGCCCAACACCGGGGAGCTGTTTTTT. It codes for CASSPRLAGGPNTGELFF. The V and J genes are TRBV7-8 and TRBJ2-2; 14 nucleotides agree with TRBD2. CDR1 SGHVS and CDR2 FQNEAQ come from the germline V gene. With 5 bases clipped from V and 2 bases from J, the junction kept 7 bases outside the gene matches. The CDR3 has 18 amino acids.

This clonotype was observed a handful of times. The chain combines TRBV27 with TRBJ2-1, with 12 bases that match TRBD2. Germline values: CDR1 MNHEY, CDR2 SMNVEV (reference sequence). The junction had 5 bases not matched to a gene; V was cut back by 4 bases and J by 7 bases. This CDR3 has 15 amino acids. The CDR3 DNA reads as TGTGCCAGCAGTTCCCGACTAGCGGGAGAAAATGAGCAGTTCTTC. Translating gives CASSSRLAGENEQFF.

This clonotype was observed a few times. The gene calls are TRBV28 and TRBJ2-3, with TRBD2 matching 13 bases. V lost 6 bases, J lost 4 bases, and 7 bases stayed unmatched. The CDR3 covers 16 residues. Germline values: CDR1 MDHEN, CDR2 SYDVKM. This chain's CDR3 is CASREGLAGVPDTQYF. The CDR3 DNA reads as TGTGCCAGCAGGGAAGGACTAGCGGGAGTCCCAGATACGCAGTATTTT. Full variable domain (rest looked up from reference TRBV28 and TRBJ2-3): DVKVTQSSRYLVKRTGEKVFLECVQDMDHENMFWYRQDPGLGLRLIYFSYDVKMKEKGDIPEGYSVSREKKERFSLILESASTNQTSMYLCASREGLAGVPDTQYFGPGTRLTVL.

In regard to this clonotype: Compared with germline, one end of the junction differs, possibly owing to a read error. CDR3 DNA sequence: TGCGCCAGCAGCTTGGAGACGGCGGGAGGAGGCAATAAGCAGTTCTTC. Its protein product is CASSLETAGGGNKQFF. V is TRBV5-1 and J is TRBJ2-1; TRBD2 matches 8 bases. The germline CDR1 and CDR2 sequences are SGHRS and YFSETQ. CDR3 length equals 16 residues.